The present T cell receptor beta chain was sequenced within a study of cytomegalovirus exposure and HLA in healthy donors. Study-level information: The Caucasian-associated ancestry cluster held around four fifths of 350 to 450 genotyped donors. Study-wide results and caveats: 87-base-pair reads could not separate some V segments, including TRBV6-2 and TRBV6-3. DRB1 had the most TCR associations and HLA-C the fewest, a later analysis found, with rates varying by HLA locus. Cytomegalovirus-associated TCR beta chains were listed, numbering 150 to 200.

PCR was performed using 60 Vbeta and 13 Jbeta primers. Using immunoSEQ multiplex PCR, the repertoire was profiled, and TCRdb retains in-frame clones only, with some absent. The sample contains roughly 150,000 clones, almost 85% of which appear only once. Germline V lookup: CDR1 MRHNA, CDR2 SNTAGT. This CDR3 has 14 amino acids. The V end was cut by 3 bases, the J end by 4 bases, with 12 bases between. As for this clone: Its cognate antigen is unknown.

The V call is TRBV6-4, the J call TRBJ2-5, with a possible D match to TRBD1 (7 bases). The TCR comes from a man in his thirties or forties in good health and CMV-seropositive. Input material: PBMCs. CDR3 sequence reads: CASSETGEAETQYF. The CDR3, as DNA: TGTGCCAGCAGTGAAACAGGGGAGGCAGAGACCCAGTACTTC.